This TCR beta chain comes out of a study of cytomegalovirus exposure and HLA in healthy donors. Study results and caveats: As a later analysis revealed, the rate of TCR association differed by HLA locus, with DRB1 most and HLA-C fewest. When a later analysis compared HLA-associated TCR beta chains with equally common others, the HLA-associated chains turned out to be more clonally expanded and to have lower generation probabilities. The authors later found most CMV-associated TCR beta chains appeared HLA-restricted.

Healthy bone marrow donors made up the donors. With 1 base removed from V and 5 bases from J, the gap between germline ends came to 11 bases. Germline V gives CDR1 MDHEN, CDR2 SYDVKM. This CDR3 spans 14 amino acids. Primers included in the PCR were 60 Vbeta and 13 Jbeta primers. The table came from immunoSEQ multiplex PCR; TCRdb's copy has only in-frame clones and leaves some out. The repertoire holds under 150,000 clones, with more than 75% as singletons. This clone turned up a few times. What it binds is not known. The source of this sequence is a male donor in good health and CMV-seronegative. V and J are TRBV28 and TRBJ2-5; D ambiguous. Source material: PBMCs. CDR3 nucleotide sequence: TGTGCCAGCAGTTTATCTATCTTCGTTGAGACCCAGTACTTC. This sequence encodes CASSLSIFVETQYF.